Listed here are 3 T cell receptor beta chains from one sample, sequenced in a study of blood T cell repertoires in COVID-19. Measured with immunoSEQ multiplex PCR; TCRdb has only the in-frame clones, and not every one. This table holds approximately 410,000 clones, 86% found once. What was sequenced was peripheral blood. These receptors came from a woman under 40 with active or convalescent COVID-19.

The chain joins TRBV4-1 to TRBJ1-6, with TRBD1 matching over 7 bases. In germline, CDR1 is MGHRA, CDR2 YSYEKL. The CDR3 sequence is 17 residues long. Losses at the gene ends were 7 bases for V and 7 bases for J; bases not matched to a gene: 16. In DNA, the CDR3 is TGCGCCAGCACCCTCCGGGTGGGTCAGGGGGGCAATTCACCCCTCCACTTT. Its protein product is CASTLRVGQGGNSPLHF.

The V call is TRBV4-2, the J call TRBJ2-2; D remains ambiguous. The CDR3 has 16 residues. Germline V CDR1 and CDR2: LGHNA, YNFKEQ. V was trimmed by 0 bases and J by 2 bases, leaving 10 bases between them. CDR3 nucleotides: TGTGCCAGCAGCCAAGATAGAGTTCGCAACACCGGGGAGCTGTTTTTT. Translating gives CASSQDRVRNTGELFF.

V and J are TRBV6-5 and TRBJ2-2; 12 bases line up with TRBD2. The CDR3 extends over 15 amino acids. Trimming removed 6 bases from V and 7 bases from J; junction bases left unmatched: 6. CDR1 is MNHEY and CDR2 is SVGAGI in the germline V gene. This CDR3 reads CASSRLAGVHGELFF. The CDR3 bases are TGTGCCAGCAGCAGACTAGCGGGAGTCCACGGGGAGCTGTTTTTT.